Sequencing of this T cell receptor (beta chain) was carried out in a study of technical replicates of blood from a few donors. The table came from immunoSEQ multiplex PCR; TCRdb's copy has only in-frame clones and leaves some out. The sample has 55,000 to 75,000 clones, around 95% seen once. This clone was detected a few times. The sample consisted of T cells isolated from PBMCs. This receptor was taken from a human donor in good health.

The CDR3 sequence is CASSGTSTGELFF. CDR3 sequence (DNA): TGTGCCAGCAGTGGGACTAGCACCGGGGAGCTGTTTTTT. The chain couples TRBV6-4 to TRBJ2-2; 7 nucleotides agree with TRBD2. The germline V gene encodes CDR1 MRHNA and CDR2 SNTAGT. The CDR3 length is 13 residues. V shed 4 bases and J 4 bases; nucleotides not matched to a gene: 0.